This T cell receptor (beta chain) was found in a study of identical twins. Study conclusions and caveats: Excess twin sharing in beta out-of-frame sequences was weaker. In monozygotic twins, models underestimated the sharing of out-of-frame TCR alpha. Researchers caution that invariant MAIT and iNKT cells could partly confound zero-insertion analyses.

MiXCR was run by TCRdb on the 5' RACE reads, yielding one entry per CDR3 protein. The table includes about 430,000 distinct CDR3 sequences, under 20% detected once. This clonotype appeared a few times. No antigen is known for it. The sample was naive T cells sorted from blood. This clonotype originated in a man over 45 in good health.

Here the CDR3 reads CASSLVVGGVGRISGANVLTF. CDR3 DNA sequence: TGTGCCAGCAGCTTAGTCGTTGGCGGCGTCGGGCGGATCTCTGGGGCCAACGTCCTGACTTTC. The chain recombines TRBV7-9 with TRBJ2-6; D gene unclear. This CDR3 is 21 amino acids long. CDR1 SEHNR and CDR2 FQNEAQ come from the germline V gene (reference sequence). Deletions cut 1 base from V and 0 bases from J, with 22 bases between.